The T cell receptor beta chain described here comes from a study of cytomegalovirus exposure and HLA in healthy donors. Points from the study as a whole: Most TCR sequences were uncommon, yet certain public TCRs appeared in many donors. Follow-up analysis later connected one missense variant in DCLRE1C with trimming of TCR beta V- and J-genes.

Use of 60 Vbeta and 13 Jbeta primers characterized the PCR. Produced via immunoSEQ multiplex PCR; TCRdb's table is partial and in-frame only. The top ten clones hold approximately 2.2% of a sample with over 95,000 clones, about 79% of them seen once. J was trimmed by 0 bases and V by 11 bases; bases with no gene match: 4. The CDR3 totals 14 residues. The germline V gene has CDR1 SNHLY and CDR2 FYNNEI. The table lists this clone with a few counts. As yet, its antigen is unknown. The receptor was isolated from a human donor in good health. The chain uses TRBV2 and TRBJ2-6; TRBD1 matches at 7 bases. Sequences were obtained from PBMCs. This CDR3 reads CARQGFSGANVLTF. For the CDR3, the DNA is TGTGCCCGACAGGGATTCTCTGGGGCCAACGTCCTGACTTTC.